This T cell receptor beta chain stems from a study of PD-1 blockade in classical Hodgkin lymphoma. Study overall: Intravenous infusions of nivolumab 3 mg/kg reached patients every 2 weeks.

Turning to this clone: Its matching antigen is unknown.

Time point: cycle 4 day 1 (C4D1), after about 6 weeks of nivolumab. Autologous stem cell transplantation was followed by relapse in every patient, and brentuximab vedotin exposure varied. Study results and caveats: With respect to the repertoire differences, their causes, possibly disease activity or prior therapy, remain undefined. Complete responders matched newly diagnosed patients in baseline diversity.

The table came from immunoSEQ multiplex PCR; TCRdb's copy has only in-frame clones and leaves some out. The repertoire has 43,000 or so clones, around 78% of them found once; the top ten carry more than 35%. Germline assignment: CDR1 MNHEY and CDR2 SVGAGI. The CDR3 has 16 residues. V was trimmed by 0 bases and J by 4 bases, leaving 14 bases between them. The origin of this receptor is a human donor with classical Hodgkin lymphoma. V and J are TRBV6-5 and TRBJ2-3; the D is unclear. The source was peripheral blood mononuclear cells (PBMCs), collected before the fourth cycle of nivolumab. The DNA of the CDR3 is TGTGCCAGCAGTTACTCGAGTGGGGTAGTCCCAGATACGCAGTATTTT. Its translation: CASSYSSGVVPDTQYF.